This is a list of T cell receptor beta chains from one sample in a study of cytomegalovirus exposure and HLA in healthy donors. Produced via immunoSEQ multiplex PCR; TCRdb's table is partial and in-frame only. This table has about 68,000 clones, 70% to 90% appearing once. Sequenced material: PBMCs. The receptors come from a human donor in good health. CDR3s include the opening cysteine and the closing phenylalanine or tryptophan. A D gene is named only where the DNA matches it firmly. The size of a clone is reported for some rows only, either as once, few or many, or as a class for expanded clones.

CDR3aa: CASSGDRVSLEQYF; CDR3nt: TGTGCCAGCTCCGGGGACAGGGTCTCCCTCGAGCAGTACTTC; j_gene: TRBJ2-7; len: 14; abundance: NA; d_gene: TRBD1; v_gene: TRBV6-1
CDR3aa: CASRDRSSYEQYF; CDR3nt: TGTGCCAGCAGGGATAGGAGCTCCTACGAGCAGTACTTC; j_gene: TRBJ2-7; len: 13; abundance: NA; d_gene: NA; v_gene: TRBV7-2
CDR3aa: CASSQDSVNRPQHF; CDR3nt: TGTGCCAGCAGCCAAGATAGCGTGAATCGGCCCCAGCATTTT; j_gene: TRBJ1-5; len: 14; abundance: NA; d_gene: NA; v_gene: TRBV4-2
CDR3aa: CASSSAGQGHLAKNIQYF; CDR3nt: TGTGCCAGCAGCTCCGCGGGGCAGGGCCACCTAGCCAAAAACATTCAGTACTTC; j_gene: TRBJ2-4; len: 18; abundance: NA; d_gene: NA; v_gene: TRBV7-6
CDR3aa: CASSSITGPSSGNTIYF; CDR3nt: TGTGCCAGCAGCTCGATTACAGGCCCTAGCTCTGGAAACACCATATATTTT; j_gene: TRBJ1-3; len: 17; abundance: NA; d_gene: NA; v_gene: TRBV13
CDR3aa: CASSTEVTPEHF; CDR3nt: TGTGCCAGCAGCACAGAAGTGACACCCGAGCATTTT; j_gene: TRBJ1-5; len: 12; abundance: NA; d_gene: NA; v_gene: TRBV7-9
CDR3aa: CASSLVPGIGYGYTF; CDR3nt: TGTGCCAGCAGCTTAGTGCCGGGAATTGGCTATGGCTACACCTTC; j_gene: TRBJ1-2; len: 15; abundance: NA; d_gene: NA; v_gene: TRBV11-1
CDR3aa: CASSFDSLNSPLHF; CDR3nt: TGTGCCTCCTCTTTTGACAGCCTTAATTCACCCCTCCACTTT; j_gene: TRBJ1-6; len: 14; abundance: NA; d_gene: NA; v_gene: TRBV28
CDR3aa: CASKWTGGLNTEAFF; CDR3nt: TGTGCCAGCAAGTGGACAGGGGGCTTGAACACTGAAGCTTTCTTT; j_gene: TRBJ1-1; len: 15; abundance: NA; d_gene: TRBD1; v_gene: TRBV5-8
CDR3aa: CASSVDREWYTEAFF; CDR3nt: TGTGCCAGCAGTGTCGACAGGGAATGGTACACTGAAGCTTTCTTT; j_gene: TRBJ1-1; len: 15; abundance: few; d_gene: TRBD1; v_gene: TRBV6-1
CDR3aa: CASSYSIAGGRNEQYF; CDR3nt: TGTGCCAGCAGTTACTCGATCGCGGGGGGACGCAACGAGCAGTACTTC; j_gene: TRBJ2-7; len: 16; abundance: NA; d_gene: TRBD2; v_gene: TRBV6-5
CDR3aa: CASSLGGQDDTQYF; CDR3nt: TGCGCCAGCAGCTTGGGAGGGCAGGACGATACGCAGTATTTT; j_gene: TRBJ2-3; len: 14; abundance: NA; d_gene: NA; v_gene: TRBV5-1
CDR3aa: CSATTSGGTDTQYF; CDR3nt: TGCAGCGCCACGACTAGCGGGGGAACAGATACGCAGTATTTT; j_gene: TRBJ2-3; len: 14; abundance: NA; d_gene: TRBD2; v_gene: TRBV29-1
CDR3aa: CASVFEGTTYGYTF; CDR3nt: TGTGCCAGCGTTTTTGAAGGGACTACCTATGGCTACACCTTC; j_gene: TRBJ1-2; len: 14; abundance: NA; d_gene: NA; v_gene: TRBV2
CDR3aa: CASSYTGGESSYNSPLHF; CDR3nt: TGTGCCAGCAGCTATACAGGGGGCGAAAGCTCCTATAATTCACCCCTCCACTTT; j_gene: TRBJ1-6; len: 18; abundance: NA; d_gene: TRBD1; v_gene: TRBV9
CDR3aa: CASSERTGENYEQYF; CDR3nt: TGTGCCAGCAGTGAGAGGACAGGGGAGAACTACGAGCAGTACTTC; j_gene: TRBJ2-7; len: 15; abundance: once; d_gene: TRBD1; v_gene: TRBV2
CDR3aa: CASKSWGGQVAMNTEAFF; CDR3nt: TGTGCCAGCAAGTCGTGGGGTGGACAGGTCGCCATGAACACTGAAGCTTTCTTT; j_gene: TRBJ1-1; len: 18; abundance: medium-sized; d_gene: TRBD1; v_gene: TRBV5-4
CDR3aa: CASGLENEQFF; CDR3nt: TGTGCTAGTGGTCTAGAAAATGAGCAGTTCTTC; j_gene: TRBJ2-1; len: 11; abundance: NA; d_gene: NA; v_gene: TRBV12-5
CDR3aa: CATARPQGLNTEAFF; CDR3nt: TGTGCCACCGCCCGACCACAGGGATTAAACACTGAAGCTTTCTTT; j_gene: TRBJ1-1; len: 15; abundance: NA; d_gene: NA; v_gene: TRBV6-5
CDR3aa: CASSGGQPYEQYF; CDR3nt: TGTGCCAGCAGTGGTGGGCAGCCCTACGAGCAGTACTTC; j_gene: TRBJ2-7; len: 13; abundance: NA; d_gene: NA; v_gene: TRBV2
CDR3aa: CASSPIQGTSEQYF; CDR3nt: TGTGCCAGCAGCCCCATCCAGGGTACAAGCGAGCAGTACTTC; j_gene: TRBJ2-7; len: 14; abundance: NA; d_gene: NA; v_gene: TRBV7-9
CDR3aa: CSVMGQQETQYF; CDR3nt: TGCAGCGTTATGGGACAGCAAGAGACCCAGTACTTC; j_gene: TRBJ2-5; len: 12; abundance: NA; d_gene: TRBD1; v_gene: TRBV29-1
CDR3aa: CASSPAEGSYGYTF; CDR3nt: TGTGCCAGCTCACCAGCTGAAGGGAGCTATGGCTACACCTTC; j_gene: TRBJ1-2; len: 14; abundance: NA; d_gene: NA; v_gene: TRBV18
CDR3aa: CASSYQAGGTTDTQYF; CDR3nt: TGTGCCAGCAGTTACCAAGCGGGGGGGACCACAGATACGCAGTATTTT; j_gene: TRBJ2-3; len: 16; abundance: few; d_gene: TRBD2; v_gene: TRBV6-5
CDR3aa: CASSPGGQAPSGANVLTF; CDR3nt: TGTGCCAGCAGCCCCGGGGGACAGGCGCCCTCTGGGGCCAACGTCCTGACTTTC; j_gene: TRBJ2-6; len: 18; abundance: once; d_gene: TRBD1; v_gene: TRBV7-2
CDR3aa: CAISDPTLVEAFF; CDR3nt: TGTGCCATCAGTGACCCCACTCTCGTTGAAGCTTTCTTT; j_gene: TRBJ1-1; len: 13; abundance: NA; d_gene: NA; v_gene: TRBV10-3
CDR3aa: CATRRLQENTEAFF; CDR3nt: TGTGCCACCCGAAGGTTACAGGAGAACACTGAAGCTTTCTTT; j_gene: TRBJ1-1; len: 14; abundance: NA; d_gene: NA; v_gene: TRBV18
CDR3aa: CSSSLVGTRRTDTQYF; CDR3nt: TGTTCCAGCAGCTTAGTGGGGACAAGACGCACAGATACGCAGTATTTT; j_gene: TRBJ2-3; len: 16; abundance: NA; d_gene: NA; v_gene: TRBV7-9
CDR3aa: CASSVRGLNYGYTF; CDR3nt: TGTGCCAGCAGTGTTCGGGGATTGAACTATGGCTACACCTTC; j_gene: TRBJ1-2; len: 14; abundance: NA; d_gene: NA; v_gene: TRBV6-1
CDR3aa: CASSLAKQGALPHEKLFF; CDR3nt: TGCGCCAGCAGCTTGGCCAAACAGGGGGCCTTACCCCATGAAAAACTGTTTTTT; j_gene: TRBJ1-4; len: 18; abundance: NA; d_gene: TRBD1; v_gene: TRBV5-1